This T cell receptor beta chain was recorded in a study of neurological immune-mediated disorders (dated by TCRdb to the late 2010s). For context, the study as a whole: Among the approximately 34 multiple sclerosis patients, relapsing-remitting MS accounted for around 30 and secondary progressive MS accounted for 3. Peripheral blood TCR-beta repertoires from patients with HTLV-I-associated myelopathy (HAM/TSP), patients with multiple sclerosis, and healthy controls were compared in the study using UMI-based sequencing. The 90 to 120 TCR-beta libraries covered PBMC samples along with longitudinal samples, technical triplicates, and paired sorted CD4+ and CD8+ T-cell subsets. The cohort comprised about 71 subjects: 14 HAM/TSP patients, roughly 34 multiple sclerosis patients and about 20 healthy controls. Paper-wide results and their limitations: No clinical or MRI features were associated with the MS cluster, and the authors said that larger cohorts are needed. TCR clonal expansion was highest in HAM/TSP patients and lowest in MS patients, with MS patients falling below even healthy controls. No identical CDR3 amino acid sequences were shared among expanded clones across subjects, suggesting private TCR-beta repertoires in all groups. In phylogenetic analysis, the repertoires of 18 of 34 MS patients grouped into a cluster of related CDR3 sequences, which suggests a possible signature at the repertoire level.

This clonotype was seen just once. No antigen is known for it. No qualities accompany the bases; no much larger clone lies one base away. One read is thin evidence. Libraries from unsorted PBMCs were made from 2 million PBMCs kept in RNAlater at -80 degrees C until RNA extraction. Multiple sclerosis patients were enrolled in a US clinical protocol evaluating disease progression by magnetic resonance imaging. Peripheral blood underwent Ficoll-Hypaque density gradient centrifugation to isolate PBMCs, which were then cryopreserved in liquid nitrogen. CDR1 and CDR2 are read off the germline V gene (reference sequence) as LNHDA and SQIVND. From cysteine to phenylalanine, the CDR3 is 17 amino acids long. Of the read, only the CDR3 DNA is kept; its 51 bases are in frame from base 1. Trimming removed 5 bases from V and 1 base from J; the gene matches leave 7 bases unexplained. cDNA synthesis used template-switch 5'RACE with a primer carrying a 10-nucleotide random unique molecular identifier tagging each TCR transcript. Every sequencing run yielded over 160 million TCR-beta sequences covering 15-18 subjects. The RNeasy kit was used to extract total RNA. Using the KAPA Real-time Library Amplification kit, TCR-beta VDJ regions were amplified with primers for the TCR constant region and the 5'RACE anchor. Sample indexes and Illumina adaptors were added in a first PCR, and a second PCR then increased library yield. The roughly 650 bp TCR product was size-selected on a 2% E-gel SizeSelection system after Ampure bead purification. Before pooling, library quality was assessed on a Bioanalyzer, concentration was determined with Qubit, and library quantification was performed with the Kapa Library Quantification kit. An Illumina HiSeq 2500 was used to sequence the libraries paired-end at 2 x 150 bp. To increase sequence diversity, about 24-32% phiX was spiked into each library pool. The authors' analysis ran thus. The UMI-based MiGEC pipeline processed quality-filtered reads and removed over 80% of raw TCR sequences during error correction. VDJ genes were aligned to IMGT germline references, and each clonotype was defined by a unique CDR3 amino acid sequence together with V-J genes. Clonal expansion, Shannon diversity, and CDR3 relatedness (CalcPairwiseDistances, ClusterSamples) were evaluated with VDJtools, and phylogenetic trees were built with CLCbio workbench. A clone was classed as expanded if it had 8 or more unique UMIs, a cutoff based on coefficient-of-variation modelling across technical triplicates. TCRdb's own reprocessing of the public reads used fastp at Q25 and MiXCR and kept productive beta chains. Entries are consolidated by CDR3 protein sequence, retaining the most common genes and DNA. These V and J calls originate from TCRdb's pipeline instead of the authors' own analysis. A total of under 60,000 distinct CDR3 sequences appear in this sample, around 3.3% of them only once. The ten top clones hold 5.9% of the sample.

The material sequenced was PBMCs. The receptor chain draws on TRBV19 and TRBJ2-6; 8 bases in between match TRBD1. This TCR derives from a man aged 35 to 55 with multiple sclerosis. DNA sequence: TGTGCCAGTAGTGGTTGGACAGGGAGGTCTGGGGCCAACGTCCTGACTTTC. Its coded protein is CASSGWTGRSGANVLTF.